What follows describes a single T cell receptor beta chain. The data stem from a study of shared clonotypes between healthy human individuals. The length of the CDR3 is 15 residues. Germline values: CDR1 SGHTA, CDR2 FQGNSA. The V end lost 5 bases, the J end lost 3 bases, and 17 bases lay between the germline ends. Clones were sequenced by immunoSEQ multiplex PCR, and TCRdb holds only the in-frame ones, with some missing. The sample contains 2 million to 2.5 million clones, approximately 95% of which appear only once. The sequenced sample consisted of naive CD4+ T cells sorted from blood. Subset here: CD45RA+ positively selected. This sequence was found in a man between 18 and 35 years old in good health. The rearrangement uses TRBV7-2 and TRBJ2-7; possibly TRBD1 or TRBD2 for D (5 bases each). This CDR3 reads CASSIGTRLLYEQYF. CDR3 DNA: TGTGCCAGCAGCATTGGGACGAGGCTTCTCTACGAGCAGTACTTC.